This TCR beta chain is drawn from a study of CD8+ T cells in alopecia areata. Turning to the study itself: Oral tofacitinib (5 to 10 mg twice daily) was administered to treated patients. Findings of the study overall: Many expanded lesional clones persisted during tofacitinib (in both scalp and blood). Only a single nonresponder existed, so baseline CD8+ expansion links stay unclear.

Sequencing relied on a cDNA template that was reverse transcribed from extracted RNA. Profiled with immunoSEQ multiplex PCR; TCRdb holds only in-frame clones, not every one. This table has about 110,000 clones, around three fifths appearing once. As regards this clone: Its target is not known.

Germline CDR1 is LGHNA and CDR2 is YNFKEQ. CDR3 length equals 15 residues. V trimming: 1 base; J trimming: 5 bases; junction bases outside the gene matches: 6. The treatment: oral pan-JAK inhibitor, 5-10 mg twice daily. This specimen was CD8+ T cells sorted from blood, taken at week 24, from a patient treated with tofacitinib. The receptor was isolated from a human donor with alopecia areata. The J gene is TRBJ1-1, the V gene TRBV4-2, with 8 bases aligning to TRBD1. The DNA for the CDR3 is TGTGCCAGCAGCCAAGGCCGGGACAGGCTGACTGAAGCTTTCTTT. The encoded protein is CASSQGRDRLTEAFF.